One sample yielded the 10 T cell receptor beta chains listed below, sequenced in a study of blood T cell repertoires in COVID-19. This table comes from immunoSEQ multiplex PCR, and its TCRdb copy is limited to in-frame clones, with some not included. The data contain 250,000 to 300,000 clones, approximately 79% of them singletons. Sample: PBMCs or T cells enriched from blood (not recorded which). The receptors originated from a man aged 30 to 45 with acute COVID-19.

This clone has a handful of counts. The rearrangement joins TRBV13 to TRBJ2-2, with D possibly matching TRBD2 (6 bases). The CDR3 is 16 residues long. The ends were cut back, 8 bases at V and 2 bases at J, with 18 bases in the middle. The germline gives CDR1 PRHDT, CDR2 FYEKMQ (reference sequence). The CDR3 nucleotides read TGTGCCAGCGGAAAAACGGGACTCGATAACACCGGGGAGCTGTTTTTT. Encoded protein: CASGKTGLDNTGELFF.

This clone was picked up a small number of times. The gene calls are TRBV6-4 and TRBJ2-3; 14 nucleotides line up with TRBD2. CDR1 and CDR2 from the germline V gene are MRHNA and SNTAGT. The CDR3 contains 15 residues. The ends lost 5 bases at V and 3 bases at J; junction bases unmatched: 1. The CDR3 reads CASSRTSGGTDTQYF. CDR3 coding DNA: TGTGCCAGCAGTCGGACTAGCGGGGGGACAGATACGCAGTATTTT.

The chain recombines TRBV6-5 with TRBJ1-3; 7 nucleotides line up with TRBD1. This CDR3 contains 16 residues. The V and J ends lost 2 bases and 0 bases, in that order; junction bases with no gene match: 4. CDR1 is MNHEY, CDR2 SVGAGI, per germline. The CDR3 reads CASSYGGTASGNTIYF. DNA of the CDR3: TGTGCCAGCAGTTACGGGGGGACAGCCTCTGGAAACACCATATATTTT.

The gene calls are TRBV6-5 and TRBJ2-1; TRBD2 matches 12 bases. Trimming removed 4 bases from V and 9 bases from J; junction bases left unmatched: 7. Germline V gene data show CDR1 as MNHEY and CDR2 as SVGAGI. The CDR3 is made up of 15 amino acids. CDR3 loop: CASSSASGRAGEQFF. The CDR3 nucleotides read TGTGCCAGCAGTTCCGCTAGCGGGAGGGCGGGTGAGCAGTTCTTC.

The chain links TRBV6-1 to TRBJ2-2, with D possibly TRBD1 on 6 matching bases. The CDR3 covers 17 residues. V was pared by 2 bases and J by 4 bases, with 17 bases between. Per germline, CDR1 MNHNS and CDR2 SASEGT. CDR3 sequence (DNA): TGTGCCAGCAGTGAATTTGTGGGGGCCACGGGCACCGGGGAGCTGTTTTTT. Translating gives CASSEFVGATGTGELFF.

This rearrangement joins TRBV9 to TRBJ2-1, with TRBD2 matching over 7 bases. Germline V gene sequence: CDR1 SGDLS, CDR2 YYNGEE. The V segment lost 0 bases and the J segment 4 bases; nucleotides outside the gene matches: 4. There are 15 residues in the CDR3. CDR3 in DNA: TGTGCCAGCAGCGTAGGGCCTAGCGGTTACAATGAGCAGTTCTTC. It yields the protein CASSVGPSGYNEQFF.

The V and J genes are TRBV6-5 and TRBJ1-5, with D unresolved. Germline V gene data show CDR1 as MNHEY and CDR2 as SVGAGI. The CDR3 runs to 13 residues. V was pared by 6 bases and J by 8 bases, with 14 bases between. CDR3 DNA sequence: TGTGCCAGCAGCCCCCTTTTTACAGAGCCCCAGCATTTT. Amino acids: CASSPLFTEPQHF.

The J gene is TRBJ2-1, the V gene TRBV19, with a tentative D call TRBD2 (7 bases). Germline V gene sequence: CDR1 LNHDA, CDR2 SQIVND (reference sequence). CDR3 length: 16 residues. V lost 6 bases to trimming and J lost 6 bases, with 21 bases between them. CDR3 nucleotide sequence: TGTGCCAGTAGGGCGGGGGCCCGCCTGAACCTCAATGAGCAGTTCTTC. Protein: CASRAGARLNLNEQFF.

This rearrangement joins TRBV7-3 to TRBJ1-1; D is unresolved. CDR3 size: 13 residues. The germline CDR1 and CDR2 sequences are SGHTA and FQGTGA. The V gene lost 2 bases and the J gene lost 4 bases, with 8 bases spanning the gap. The CDR3 sequence is CASSLGPITEAFF. CDR3 DNA sequence: TGTGCCAGCAGCTTAGGGCCCATCACTGAAGCTTTCTTT.

This clone was recorded once. The CDR3: CASRTESTDTQYF. CDR3 nucleotides: TGTGCCAGCAGGACGGAGAGCACAGATACGCAGTATTTT. The chain is built from TRBV25-1 and TRBJ2-3; D call uncertain. V shed 6 bases and J shed 0 bases, with 7 bases lying between them. Germline loops: CDR1 MGHDK, CDR2 SYGVNS. The CDR3 length is 13 residues.